Below are 18 T cell receptor beta chains sequenced from a single sample in a study of T cell responses to AZD1222 COVID-19 vaccine. Assay: immunoSEQ multiplex PCR; the TCRdb copy retains only in-frame clones and omits some. The table records more than 95,000 clones, over 70% of them present only once. Sequenced here: peripheral blood, sampled on day 0 of AZD1222 vaccination. The receptors were gathered from an adult in good health.

The chain carries TRBV28 and TRBJ2-5; 7 bases are shared with TRBD2. This CDR3 is 15 amino acids long. The V gene's germline CDR1 is MDHEN and CDR2 SYDVKM. Trimming cost V 6 bases and J 5 bases; bases outside gene matches: 12. CDR3 amino acids: CASSPGLGSTETQYF. The CDR3 region has the DNA TGTGCCAGCAGCCCCGGACTAGGAAGTACGGAGACCCAGTACTTC.

V is TRBV27 and J is TRBJ2-2; TRBD1 matches at 7 bases. J lost 1 base, V lost 6 bases, and 5 bases had no gene match. Germline lookup yields CDR1 MNHEY and CDR2 SMNVEV (reference sequence). The CDR3 has 15 residues. The chain's CDR3 is CASRGTAGNTGELFF. The CDR3 nucleotides read TGTGCCAGCAGGGGGACAGCAGGGAACACCGGGGAGCTGTTTTTT.

The J gene is TRBJ2-2, the V gene TRBV27, with 8 nucleotides matching TRBD1. The length of the CDR3 is 16 residues. Germline CDR1 MNHEY, CDR2 SMNVEV (reference sequence). After removal of 3 bases from V and 7 bases from J, the junction contained 10 bases not matched to a gene. The CDR3 loop is CASSLYQGAGGGELFF. DNA of the CDR3: TGTGCCAGCAGTTTGTACCAGGGGGCAGGGGGCGGGGAGCTGTTTTTT.

The J gene is TRBJ2-3, the V gene TRBV28, with TRBD2 matching 8 bases. The CDR3 has 14 amino acids. Germline V lookup: CDR1 MDHEN, CDR2 SYDVKM. The junction had 5 bases not matched to a gene; V was cut back by 5 bases and J by 4 bases. The CDR3 loop is CASSRGGIADTQYF. The DNA of the CDR3 is TGTGCCAGCAGTCGGGGGGGAATTGCAGATACGCAGTATTTT.

The chain uses TRBV28 and TRBJ2-7; 7 bases are shared with TRBD2. The V segment lost 3 bases and the J segment 0 bases; nucleotides outside the gene matches: 14. This CDR3 spans 18 amino acids. Germline V gene sequence: CDR1 MDHEN, CDR2 SYDVKM. The CDR3 region has the DNA TGTGCCAGCAGTTTGACCCGATCTAGCGGAGAAACCTCCTACGAGCAGTACTTC. This codes for CASSLTRSSGETSYEQYF.

This clone was counted once. The chain recombines TRBV6-1 with TRBJ2-1, with no clear D. Germline assignment: CDR1 MNHNS and CDR2 SASEGT. This CDR3 spans 15 amino acids. V gave up 3 bases and J gave up 5 bases, with 14 bases separating them. CDR3 sequence (DNA): TGTGCCAGCAGTGAGACTTCTAACGTTAACAATGAGCAGTTCTTC. Protein sequence: CASSETSNVNNEQFF.

The chain carries TRBV28 and TRBJ1-5, with 7 bases aligning to TRBD1. Germline CDR1 is MDHEN and CDR2 is SYDVKM. The CDR3 has 14 amino acids. V lost 5 bases, J lost 6 bases, and 7 bases stayed unmatched. CDR3 bases: TGTGCCAGCAGTCCCAGGGGGTCAGGTCAGCCCCAGCATTTT. Translation: CASSPRGSGQPQHF.

The J gene is TRBJ2-7, the V gene TRBV10-2; D is ambiguous. The CDR3 has 13 amino acids. The V gene's germline CDR1 is WSHSY and CDR2 SAAADI. With 2 bases removed from V and 6 bases from J, the gap between germline ends came to 11 bases. The CDR3 here is CASSEVRAGEQYF. DNA of the CDR3: TGCGCCAGCAGTGAGGTTCGGGCAGGCGAGCAGTACTTC.

The chain has TRBV7-8 and TRBJ1-2, with no clear D. Trimming cost V 5 bases and J 6 bases, with 13 bases left between them. This CDR3 spans 13 amino acids. Germline values: CDR1 SGHVS, CDR2 FQNEAQ. The CDR3 DNA reads as TGTGCCAGCAGCAGGAAGGGTTCGGATGGCTACACCTTC. Protein product: CASSRKGSDGYTF.

This chain uses TRBV11-3 with TRBJ1-3; weak D call: TRBD1 (5 bases). The CDR3 runs 17 residues. The germline CDR1 and CDR2 sequences are SGHNT and YENEEA. V was trimmed by 2 bases and J by 4 bases, leaving 18 bases between them. In DNA, the CDR3 is TGTGCCAGCAGCTTACCGACTTCGGGACGGAAAGGAAACACCATATATTTT. This gives the protein CASSLPTSGRKGNTIYF. Combining the CDR3 with reference TRBV11-3 and TRBJ1-3 gives the whole variable domain EAGVVQSPRYKIIEKKQPVAFWCNPISGHNTLYWYLQNLGQGPELLIRYENEEAVDDSQLPKDRFSAERLKGVDSTLKIQPAELGDSAVYLCASSLPTSGRKGNTIYFGEGSWLTVV.

Regarding this clone: Additional DNA sequences in this sample encode the identical CDR3. The chain carries TRBV6-5 and TRBJ2-1; D may be TRBD1 (6 bases). The CDR3 loop spans 13 amino acids. In germline, CDR1 is MNHEY, CDR2 SVGAGI. With 0 bases removed from V and 7 bases from J, the gap between germline ends came to 7 bases. CDR3 residues: CASSYSRGNEQFF. DNA for the CDR3: TGTGCCAGCAGTTACTCGAGGGGGAATGAGCAGTTCTTC.

This clone was observed a few times. The chain is built from TRBV24-1 and TRBJ2-3; TRBD1 aligns across 8 bases. Trimming at V came to 4 bases and at J to 5 bases, leaving 7 bases not matched to a gene. Germline V gives CDR1 KGHDR, CDR2 SFDVKD. The CDR3 is 15 amino acids. Written as DNA, the CDR3 is TGTGCCACCAGTGACGGACAGGGAGGCAAAGATACGCAGTATTTT. Translated: CATSDGQGGKDTQYF.

The chain couples TRBV5-1 to TRBJ1-3; 7 bases are shared with TRBD1. This CDR3 comprises 13 residues. V was pared by 4 bases and J by 4 bases, with 2 bases of the junction left unmatched. CDR1 is SGHRS and CDR2 is YFSETQ in the germline V gene. DNA of the CDR3: TGCGCCAGCAGCAAGGGACAGGGAAACACCATATATTTT. Translating it yields CASSKGQGNTIYF.

This rearrangement joins TRBV5-1 to TRBJ2-2, with D possibly being TRBD2 (6 bases). Trimming pared 5 bases from V and 4 bases from J, leaving 15 bases between. The CDR3 runs to 15 residues. CDR1 is SGHRS and CDR2 is YFSETQ in the germline V gene. The CDR3 nucleotides are TGCGCCAGCAGTCATCTGGCGGGGAGCACCGGGGAGCTGTTTTTT. Translated: CASSHLAGSTGELFF.

This chain links TRBV6-5 with TRBJ1-2, with a tentative D call TRBD1 (6 bases). The length of the CDR3 is 14 residues. Looked up from germline, CDR1 is MNHEY and CDR2 is SVGAGI. V shed 4 bases and J shed 4 bases, with 13 bases lying between them. In DNA form, the CDR3 reads TGTGCCAGCAGTTTGGGGGCGAATAGCTATGGCTACACCTTC. The encoded protein is CASSLGANSYGYTF.

The chain employs TRBV28 and TRBJ2-7, with 12 positions matching TRBD2. Germline assignment: CDR1 MDHEN and CDR2 SYDVKM. This CDR3 is built from 17 residues. Trimming took 4 bases from V and 3 from J; bases not matched to a gene: 10. The CDR3 here is CASSSLDLGLAGYEQYF. The CDR3 region has the DNA TGTGCCAGCAGTTCCCTTGACCTGGGACTAGCGGGCTACGAGCAGTACTTC.

This sequence joins TRBV18 and TRBJ2-7; 7 nucleotides match TRBD1. CDR1 and CDR2 from the germline V gene are KGHSH and LQKENI. The CDR3 extends over 16 amino acids. The J segment lost 7 bases and the V segment lost 3 bases, leaving 15 bases of the junction unmatched. The CDR3 DNA is TGTGCCAGCTCACCCCGACAGGGCGCCCCCCCAGGGGAGCAGTACTTC. Residues: CASSPRQGAPPGEQYF.

The J gene is TRBJ2-7, the V gene TRBV3-1 (or the pseudogene TRBV3-2); D gene ambiguous. The CDR3 sequence is 14 residues long. The germline CDR1 and CDR2 sequences are LGHDT and YNNKEL (reference sequence). V was clipped by 1 base and J by 2 bases, with 9 bases between them. The CDR3 is CASSQGNWAYEQYF. The DNA of the CDR3 is TGTGCCAGCAGCCAAGGGAACTGGGCCTACGAGCAGTACTTC.